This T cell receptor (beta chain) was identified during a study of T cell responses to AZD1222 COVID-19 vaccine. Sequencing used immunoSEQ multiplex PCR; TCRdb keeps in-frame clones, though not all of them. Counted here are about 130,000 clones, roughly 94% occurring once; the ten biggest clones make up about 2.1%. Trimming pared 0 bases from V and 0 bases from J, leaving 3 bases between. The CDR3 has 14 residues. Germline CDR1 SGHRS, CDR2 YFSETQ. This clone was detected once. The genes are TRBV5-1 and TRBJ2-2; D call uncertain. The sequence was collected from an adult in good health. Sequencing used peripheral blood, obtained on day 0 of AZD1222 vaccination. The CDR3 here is CASSLDTNTGELFF. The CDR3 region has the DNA TGCGCCAGCAGCTTGGATACGAACACCGGGGAGCTGTTTTTT.